Below, one TCR beta chain is given with its context. These data belong to a study of control samples from healthy donors and cancer patients. Measured with immunoSEQ multiplex PCR; TCRdb has only the in-frame clones, and not every one. The data contain 200,000 to 250,000 clones, about 94% of them singletons. V shed 5 bases, J shed 3 bases, and the junction held 5 bases outside the gene matches. This CDR3 is built from 15 residues. Germline CDR1 reads SGHVS; CDR2 reads FNYEAQ. This clonotype was obtained from a man aged 45-65 years in good health. The sequenced material came from blood. The chain links TRBV7-6 to TRBJ1-5; 9 bases are a match to TRBD1. This chain's CDR3 is CASSRRTGVNQPQHF. The DNA of the CDR3 is TGTGCCAGCAGCCGCAGGACAGGGGTCAATCAGCCCCAGCATTTT.